Below, 6 T cell receptor beta chains from the same sample are listed, as sequenced in a study of blood T cell repertoires in COVID-19. TCRdb's copy holds only in-frame clones and misses some; the assay was immunoSEQ multiplex PCR. Seen here are 93,000 or so clones, roughly 84% observed once, and the top ten hold approximately 13%. The sequenced material came from peripheral blood. These receptors were taken from a human donor in a cohort sampled during active or convalescent COVID-19.

The CDR3 DNA follows: TGTGCCAGTAGTCCGGGACAGGGGCGCAATCAGCCCCAGCATTTT. Its translation is CASSPGQGRNQPQHF. The chain couples TRBV19 to TRBJ1-5; 10 nucleotides match TRBD1. With 5 bases clipped from V and 2 bases from J, the junction kept 3 bases outside the gene matches. The CDR3 runs 15 residues. Germline-derived CDR1 and CDR2 are LNHDA and SQIVND (reference sequence).

The chain links TRBV6-1 to TRBJ2-7; D may be TRBD2 (5 bases). This CDR3 is built from 18 residues. V was shortened by 2 bases and J by 2 bases, with 22 bases between the two germline ends. Germline CDR1 reads MNHNS; CDR2 reads SASEGT. The chain's CDR3 is CASSELAGLSGKAYEQYF. As DNA, the CDR3 is TGTGCCAGCAGTGAATTGGCCGGTCTTTCGGGGAAAGCCTACGAGCAGTACTTC.

With respect to this clone: At one boundary the junction diverges from the germline segment, which might be a read error. This chain uses TRBV11-2 with TRBJ2-3; D may be TRBD2 (6 bases). Germline values: CDR1 SGHAT, CDR2 FQNNGV. This CDR3 is built from 14 residues. CDR3 DNA: TGTGCCAGCAGCTTATCTACTAGCAAAGATACGCAGTATTTT. It codes for CASSLSTSKDTQYF.

In its sample, this clone was seen once. The chain recombines TRBV14 with TRBJ1-6; D gene uncertain. Germline V gives CDR1 SGHDN, CDR2 FVKESK. V lost 3 bases, J lost 9 bases, and 9 bases lay in between. The CDR3 has 13 residues. The CDR3 region is CASSHMEGSPLHF. DNA of the CDR3: TGTGCCAGCAGCCACATGGAGGGTTCACCCCTCCACTTT.

The chain links TRBV28 to TRBJ2-7; D gene ambiguous. Per germline, CDR1 MDHEN and CDR2 SYDVKM. This CDR3 is built from 14 residues. V was clipped by 5 bases and J by 4 bases, with 15 bases between them. The CDR3 DNA reads as TGTGCCAGCAGTAAGGTGGGCTTTGTATACGAGCAGTACTTC. It codes for CASSKVGFVYEQYF.

V gene TRBV9 combines with J gene TRBJ1-3; possible D gene TRBD1, 5 bases. Germline lookup yields CDR1 SGDLS and CDR2 YYNGEE. Trimming removed 5 bases from V and 1 base from J, with 13 bases in between. The CDR3 runs 15 residues. As DNA, the CDR3 is TGTGCCAGCAGGGCCCCTCCAGGGTCTGGAAACACCATATATTTT. Amino acid sequence: CASRAPPGSGNTIYF. Full variable domain (missing parts from reference TRBV9 and TRBJ1-3): DSGVTQTPKHLITATGQRVTLRCSPRSGDLSVYWYQQSLDQGLQFLIQYYNGEERAKGNILERFSAQQFPDLHSELNLSSLELGDSALYFCASRAPPGSGNTIYFGEGSWLTVV.